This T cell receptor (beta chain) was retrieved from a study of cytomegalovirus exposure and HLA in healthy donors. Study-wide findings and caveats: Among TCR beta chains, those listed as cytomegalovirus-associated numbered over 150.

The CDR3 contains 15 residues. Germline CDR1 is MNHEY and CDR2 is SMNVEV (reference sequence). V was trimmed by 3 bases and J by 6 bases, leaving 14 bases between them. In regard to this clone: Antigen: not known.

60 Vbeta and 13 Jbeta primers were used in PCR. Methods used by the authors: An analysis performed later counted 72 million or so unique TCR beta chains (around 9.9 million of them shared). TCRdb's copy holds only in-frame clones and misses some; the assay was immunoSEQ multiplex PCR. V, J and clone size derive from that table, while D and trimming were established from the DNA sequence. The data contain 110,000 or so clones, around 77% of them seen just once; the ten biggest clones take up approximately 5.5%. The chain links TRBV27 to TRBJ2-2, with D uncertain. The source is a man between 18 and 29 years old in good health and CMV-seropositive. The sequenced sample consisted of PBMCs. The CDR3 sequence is CASSFLGDVSGELFF. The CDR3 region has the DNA TGTGCCAGCAGTTTTTTAGGAGACGTATCCGGGGAGCTGTTTTTT.